This TCR beta chain was identified during a study of blood T cells in healthy people across ages. Then a second PCR, running about 7 to 11 cycles, was carried out with a sample-barcoded 5' primer and a J-beta primer mix. TCRdb called the 5' RACE reads again in MiXCR, with one record for every CDR3 protein. The data hold some 760,000 distinct CDR3 sequences, with roughly 25% observed a single time. General study results and limits: Because sorting was not performed, PBMCs prevented conclusive naive versus antigen-experienced comparison.

Regarding this clonotype: Its antigen is unknown.

This CDR3 comprises 16 residues. Germline values: CDR1 LGHNT, CDR2 FRNRAP. The sample was also reused in another study, on T cells of mothers and their children. According to that study: A primer called M1S, used in the second PCR, added sample barcodes and 2-4 random nucleotides.

Sample: blood. This clonotype was sampled from a boy between 10 and 17 years old in good health. The rearrangement links TRBV12-5 to TRBJ2-5; 8 bases align to TRBD1. The better agreement between TRBJ2-1 and the DNA end casts doubt on the J call. In DNA, the CDR3 is TGTGCTAGTGGTTTGGTCCGGACAGGGCCCAACAATGAGCAGTTCTTC. Its translation: CASGLVRTGPNNEQFF.